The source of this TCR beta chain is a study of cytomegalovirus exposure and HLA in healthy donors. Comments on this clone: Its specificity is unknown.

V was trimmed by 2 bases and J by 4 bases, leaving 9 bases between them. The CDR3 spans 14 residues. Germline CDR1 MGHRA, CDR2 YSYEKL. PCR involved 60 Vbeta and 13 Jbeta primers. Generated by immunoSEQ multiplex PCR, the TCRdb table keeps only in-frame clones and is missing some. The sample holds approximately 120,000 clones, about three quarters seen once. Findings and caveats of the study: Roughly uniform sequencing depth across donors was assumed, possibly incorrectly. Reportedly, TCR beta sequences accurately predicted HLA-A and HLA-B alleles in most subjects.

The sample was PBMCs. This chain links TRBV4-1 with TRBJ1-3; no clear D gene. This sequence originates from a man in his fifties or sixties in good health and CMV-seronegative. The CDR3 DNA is TGCGCCAGCAGCCAACTACGTTTAGGAAACACCATATATTTT. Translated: CASSQLRLGNTIYF.